The rows below give T cell receptor beta chains drawn from one sample of a study of T cells in localized non-small cell lung cancer. Produced via immunoSEQ multiplex PCR; TCRdb's table is partial and in-frame only. This sample has roughly 35,000 clones; roughly 90% occur once, and the top ten carry over 2%. Material: peripheral blood, obtained before any cancer treatment. The receptors here all came from a female donor over 55 with stage I lung adenocarcinoma. Each CDR3 is given with its conserved first and last residue. Each record gives: clone size, CDR3 length, V gene, J gene, D gene, CDR3 protein, CDR3 DNA. The D gene is left open where the match is weak. Clone sizes are given selectively: once, few, many, or a class where the clone is expanded.

clone size: -; CDR3 length: 17; V gene: TRBV18; J gene: TRBJ1-1; D gene: TRBD1; CDR3 protein: CASSQQGARGGNTEAFF; CDR3 DNA: TGTGCCAGCTCACAGCAGGGGGCGAGAGGGGGGAACACTGAAGCTTTCTTT
clone size: -; CDR3 length: 16; V gene: TRBV5-1; J gene: TRBJ2-5; D gene: -; CDR3 protein: CASSLTGGLHQETQYF; CDR3 DNA: TGCGCCAGCAGCTTAACAGGAGGACTTCATCAAGAGACCCAGTACTTC
clone size: -; CDR3 length: 17; V gene: TRBV7-2; J gene: TRBJ2-3; D gene: -; CDR3 protein: CASSSPKPGLVTDTQYF; CDR3 DNA: TGTGCCAGCAGCTCTCCAAAACCGGGACTGGTTACAGATACGCAGTATTTT
clone size: once; CDR3 length: 16; V gene: TRBV11-2; J gene: TRBJ1-5; D gene: -; CDR3 protein: CASSGNPGAVNQPQHF; CDR3 DNA: TGTGCCAGCAGCGGGAACCCGGGGGCTGTAAATCAGCCCCAGCATTTT
clone size: -; CDR3 length: 14; V gene: TRBV5-8; J gene: TRBJ2-3; D gene: -; CDR3 protein: CASSLDRNTDTQYF; CDR3 DNA: TGTGCCAGCAGCTTGGACAGAAACACAGATACGCAGTATTTT
clone size: -; CDR3 length: 14; V gene: TRBV6-1; J gene: TRBJ1-2; D gene: -; CDR3 protein: CASKAAVGDHGYTF; CDR3 DNA: TGTGCCAGCAAAGCCGCAGTGGGTGACCATGGCTACACCTTC
clone size: once; CDR3 length: 14; V gene: TRBV4-1; J gene: TRBJ1-4; D gene: -; CDR3 protein: CASSQGERNEKLFF; CDR3 DNA: TGCGCCAGCAGCCAAGGGGAGCGCAATGAAAAACTGTTTTTT
clone size: -; CDR3 length: 12; V gene: TRBV7-2; J gene: TRBJ1-2; D gene: -; CDR3 protein: CASSPVPLGYTF; CDR3 DNA: TGTGCCAGCAGCCCGGTCCCTCTAGGCTACACCTTC
clone size: -; CDR3 length: 18; V gene: TRBV4-3; J gene: TRBJ2-2; D gene: TRBD1; CDR3 protein: CASSRETGSSPNTGELFF; CDR3 DNA: TGCGCCAGCAGCCGAGAGACAGGGTCCAGCCCGAACACCGGGGAGCTGTTTTTT
clone size: once; CDR3 length: 16; V gene: TRBV4-3; J gene: TRBJ2-5; D gene: TRBD2; CDR3 protein: CASSQDLSGGQETQYF; CDR3 DNA: TGCGCCAGCAGCCAAGATTTATCCGGGGGGCAAGAGACCCAGTACTTC
clone size: once; CDR3 length: 15; V gene: TRBV12-1; J gene: TRBJ1-1; D gene: -; CDR3 protein: CASVATLPMNTEAFF; CDR3 DNA: TGTGCCAGCGTCGCTACTTTGCCCATGAACACTGAAGCTTTCTTT
clone size: -; CDR3 length: 16; V gene: TRBV7-2; J gene: TRBJ1-2; D gene: TRBD1; CDR3 protein: CVSSLDRGIVSYGYTF; CDR3 DNA: TGTGTCAGCAGCTTAGACAGGGGAATAGTTAGCTATGGCTACACCTTC
clone size: -; CDR3 length: 14; V gene: TRBV5-1; J gene: TRBJ2-7; D gene: -; CDR3 protein: CASSLSRGSYEQYF; CDR3 DNA: TGCGCCAGCAGCTTGAGTCGGGGATCCTACGAGCAGTACTTC
clone size: -; CDR3 length: 15; V gene: TRBV5-4; J gene: TRBJ1-1; D gene: -; CDR3 protein: CASSPPGPMNTEAFF; CDR3 DNA: TGTGCCAGCAGCCCCCCGGGGCCCATGAACACTGAAGCTTTCTTT
clone size: -; CDR3 length: 15; V gene: TRBV7-8; J gene: TRBJ2-1; D gene: TRBD1; CDR3 protein: CASSFRGRGIDEQFF; CDR3 DNA: TGTGCCAGCAGCTTCCGGGGCAGGGGGATAGATGAGCAGTTCTTC
clone size: -; CDR3 length: 12; V gene: TRBV7-9; J gene: TRBJ2-5; D gene: -; CDR3 protein: CASSWLTETQYF; CDR3 DNA: TGTGCCAGCAGCTGGTTGACGGAGACCCAGTACTTC
clone size: -; CDR3 length: 15; V gene: TRBV25-1; J gene: TRBJ1-1; D gene: -; CDR3 protein: CASSESGSRRTEAFF; CDR3 DNA: TGTGCCAGCAGTGAATCTGGCAGCCGGAGGACTGAAGCTTTCTTT
clone size: -; CDR3 length: 16; V gene: TRBV5-5; J gene: TRBJ1-2; D gene: -; CDR3 protein: CASSLAGVRIGYGYTF; CDR3 DNA: TGTGCCAGCAGCTTGGCAGGTGTGAGAATCGGCTATGGCTACACCTTC
clone size: -; CDR3 length: 13; V gene: TRBV15; J gene: TRBJ1-5; D gene: -; CDR3 protein: CATRKGFHQPQHF; CDR3 DNA: TGTGCCACCAGGAAGGGTTTTCATCAGCCCCAGCATTTT
clone size: once; CDR3 length: 14; V gene: TRBV2; J gene: TRBJ2-5; D gene: TRBD1; CDR3 protein: CASSERTGKETQYF; CDR3 DNA: TGTGCCAGCAGTGAACGGACAGGGAAAGAGACCCAGTACTTC
clone size: -; CDR3 length: 11; V gene: TRBV30; J gene: TRBJ1-2; D gene: -; CDR3 protein: CALSPANGYTF; CDR3 DNA: TGTGCCTTAAGTCCAGCAAATGGCTACACCTTC
clone size: -; CDR3 length: 13; V gene: TRBV7-2; J gene: TRBJ2-3; D gene: -; CDR3 protein: CASRSRSAGAQYF; CDR3 DNA: TGTGCCAGCAGATCAAGATCCGCCGGTGCGCAGTATTTT
clone size: -; CDR3 length: 15; V gene: TRBV5-1; J gene: TRBJ2-1; D gene: TRBD2; CDR3 protein: CASSTSGGQDNEQFF; CDR3 DNA: TGCGCCAGCAGCACGAGCGGGGGCCAGGACAATGAGCAGTTCTTC
clone size: -; CDR3 length: 15; V gene: TRBV7-2; J gene: TRBJ2-5; D gene: -; CDR3 protein: CASSSPGRQSGTQYF; CDR3 DNA: TGTGCCAGCAGCAGTCCGGGACGGCAATCGGGGACCCAGTACTTC
clone size: once; CDR3 length: 16; V gene: TRBV30; J gene: TRBJ2-1; D gene: -; CDR3 protein: CAWRRAGPLPYNEQFF; CDR3 DNA: TGTGCCTGGAGGAGAGCAGGCCCATTACCATACAATGAGCAGTTCTTC